This passage covers 13 T cell receptor beta chains from one sample sequenced in a study of OX40 agonist ivuxolimab in advanced cancers. Clones were read by immunoSEQ multiplex PCR, and TCRdb kept only the in-frame ones, dropping some. The table shows 49,000 or so clones, with roughly 90% occurring only once. The sample was CD4+ or CD8+ T cells sorted from blood, taken in a trial of the OX40 agonist ivuxolimab. The receptors derive from an adult with an advanced solid tumor such as melanoma, head and neck, liver or kidney cancer.

V is TRBV29-1 and J is TRBJ2-7; 9 bases are a match to TRBD1. In germline, CDR1 is SQVTM, CDR2 ANQGSEA. V lost 7 bases and J lost 2; bases outside the gene matches: 6. This CDR3 comprises 13 residues. In nucleotides, the CDR3 is TGCAGCGGGGGACAGGGACTGGCCTACGAGCAGTACTTC. Translating gives CSGGQGLAYEQYF.

Comments on this clone: The junction does not match germline at one end; this may be a read error. V gene TRBV28 combines with J gene TRBJ2-7; D may correspond to TRBD1 or TRBD2 (5 bases each). Per the germline V gene, CDR1 is MDHEN and CDR2 is SYDVKM. The CDR3 has 14 amino acids. In nucleotides, the CDR3 is TGTGCCAGCAGTTTATTCAGGGAGTCCTCCGAGCAGTACTTC. Encoded protein: CASSLFRESSEQYF. Full variable domain (remainder filled in from reference TRBV28 and TRBJ2-7): DVKVTQSSRYLVKRTGEKVFLECVQDMDHENMFWYRQDPGLGLRLIYFSYDVKMKEKGDIPEGYSVSREKKERFSLILESASTNQTSMYLCASSLFRESSEQYFGPGTRLTVT.

This chain uses TRBV7-9 with TRBJ2-7; maybe TRBD1 (5 bases). V was cut by 6 bases and J by 9 bases, with 18 bases left in between. Per the germline V gene, CDR1 is SEHNR and CDR2 is FQNEAQ (reference sequence). There are 13 residues in the CDR3. DNA of the CDR3: TGTGCCAGCAGTTTGGGCAGGGTTTCTTCGCAGTACTTC. It encodes CASSLGRVSSQYF.

V gene TRBV6-4 combines with J gene TRBJ2-5, with 8 bases lining up with TRBD2. The CDR3 length is 15 residues. The V segment lost 5 bases and the J segment 1 base; nucleotides outside the gene matches: 6. Per germline, CDR1 MRHNA and CDR2 SNTAGT. CDR3 sequence reads: CASSPFGRAQETQYF. CDR3 DNA: TGTGCCAGCAGTCCTTTCGGGAGGGCCCAAGAGACCCAGTACTTC.

This clone has only a few counts. This chain uses TRBV30 with TRBJ2-3; no firm D call. This CDR3 has 12 residues. V lost 4 bases and J 5 bases, leaving 10 bases between the germline ends. Germline V lookup: CDR1 GTSNPN, CDR2 SVGIG (reference sequence). In nucleotides, the CDR3 is TGTGCCTGGAAGGCCGGCCGAGATACGCAGTATTTT. Translated: CAWKAGRDTQYF. Drawing the rest from reference TRBV30 and TRBJ2-3, the complete variable domain is SQTIHQWPATLVQPVGSPLSLECTVEGTSNPNLYWYRQAAGRGLQLLFYSVGIGQISSEVPQNLSASRPQDRQFILSSKKLLLSDSGFYLCAWKAGRDTQYFGPGTRLTVL.

The chain combines TRBV10-3 with TRBJ2-5; a weak D match, TRBD2 (6 bases). V was cut by 5 bases and J by 5 bases, with 18 bases left in between. The germline V gene encodes CDR1 ENHRY and CDR2 SYGVKD. CDR3 length: 15 residues. The CDR3 nucleotides read TGTGCCATCAGTCCCCTTATGGAGGGTTGGGAGACCCAGTACTTC. Protein: CAISPLMEGWETQYF.

The rearrangement uses TRBV29-1 and TRBJ2-5; possible D gene TRBD2, 6 bases. Germline CDR1 is SQVTM and CDR2 is ANQGSEA. This CDR3 comprises 12 residues. Trimming stripped 0 bases from V and 7 bases from J, with 9 bases between. The CDR3 coding sequence is TGCAGCGTTGAAGAGGTGGGAGGGACCCAGTACTTC. Translating it yields CSVEEVGGTQYF.

The V gene is TRBV4-3, the J gene TRBJ1-2, with D unclear. The CDR3 spans 15 residues. Trimming took off 0 bases at V and 3 bases at J, with 11 bases between the two ends. In germline, CDR1 is LGHNA, CDR2 YSLEER. The CDR3 is CASSQESIGYYGYTF. The CDR3 DNA reads as TGCGCCAGCAGCCAAGAGTCTATAGGGTACTATGGCTACACCTTC.

The rearrangement joins TRBV5-6 to TRBJ2-7, with TRBD2 matching 12 bases. CDR3 length: 17 amino acids. Germline trimming cut 0 bases from V and 3 bases from J; bases unmatched to any gene: 7. Germline loops: CDR1 SGHDT, CDR2 YYEEEE. The CDR3 region has the DNA TGTGCCAGCAGCTTGGAGACTAGCGGGAGCTCCCTCTACGAGCAGTACTTC. Protein: CASSLETSGSSLYEQYF.

This clone was detected ten times or more. As DNA, the CDR3 is TGTGCCAGCAGCGTGGGACACCGTCCCTACGAGCAGTACTTC. Translated: CASSVGHRPYEQYF. The chain uses TRBV6-1 and TRBJ2-7; a weak D match, TRBD1 (6 bases). Germline CDR1 reads MNHNS; CDR2 reads SASEGT. V was pared by 6 bases and J by 2 bases, with 14 bases between. The CDR3 length is 14 residues.

The chain carries TRBV6-4 and TRBJ2-7; D may be TRBD2 (5 bases). The CDR3 runs to 13 residues. CDR1 and CDR2 from the germline V gene are MRHNA and SNTAGT. Trimming pared 4 bases from V and 0 bases from J, leaving 7 bases between. In DNA form, the CDR3 reads TGTGCCAGCAGTGTAAGCGGCTCCTACGAGCAGTACTTC. Protein sequence: CASSVSGSYEQYF.

The V gene is TRBV5-1, the J gene TRBJ2-1; a possible D gene is TRBD2 (5 bases). V was clipped by 4 bases and J by 8 bases, with 16 bases between them. Looked up from germline, CDR1 is SGHRS and CDR2 is YFSETQ. The CDR3 has 14 residues. This CDR3 is CASSPPVGVDEQFF. CDR3 DNA sequence: TGCGCCAGCAGCCCGCCCGTGGGAGTGGATGAGCAGTTCTTC.

The chain combines TRBV5-4 with TRBJ1-6, with a tentative D call TRBD1 (5 bases). Germline lookup yields CDR1 SGHNT and CDR2 YYREEE (reference sequence). The CDR3 is 14 residues long. Trimming removed 0 bases from V and 4 bases from J, with 5 bases in between. In DNA form, the CDR3 reads TGTGCCAGCAGCTTGGAGGGGTATAATTCACCCCTCCACTTT. It is translated as CASSLEGYNSPLHF.